Below are 31 T cell receptor beta chains sequenced from a single sample in a study of T-cell memory formation after mild COVID-19. TCRdb processed the 5' RACE reads anew with MiXCR; each CDR3 protein has one entry. The sample yields a few hundred thousand distinct CDR3 sequences, approximately 9% seen once. Sequenced input: PBMCs or a T cell subset sorted from them (not recorded which). Source of these receptors: a man younger than 35 who had mild COVID-19 (a few samples of this study predate the infection). Cell type and time point are not known.

The V call is TRBV12-3 or TRBV12-4, the J call TRBJ2-1; TRBD2 aligns across 11 bases. This CDR3 comprises 15 residues. V lost 7 bases to trimming and J lost 2 bases; unmatched junction nucleotides: 4. The CDR3 reads CASKIAGGPYNEQFF. CDR3 nucleotides: TGTGCCAGCAAAATAGCGGGGGGGCCCTACAATGAGCAGTTCTTC.

This clonotype turned up a few times. The V and J genes are TRBV2 and TRBJ2-5; 7 bases map to TRBD1. Trimming took 6 bases from V and 5 from J; bases not matched to a gene: 9. There are 14 residues in the CDR3. CDR1 SNHLY and CDR2 FYNNEI come from the germline V gene. For the CDR3, the DNA is TGTGCCAGCAGCCGGGACAGCCTTTATGAGACCCAGTACTTC. Amino acids: CASSRDSLYETQYF.

The chain recombines TRBV11-3 with TRBJ2-5, with 8 positions matching TRBD2. Germline CDR1 reads SGHNT; CDR2 reads YENEEA. Trimming took 1 base from V and 1 from J; bases not matched to a gene: 5. This CDR3 has 16 amino acids. The CDR3 spells CASSLGVAGIQETQYF. DNA for the CDR3: TGTGCCAGCAGCTTAGGCGTAGCGGGGATCCAAGAGACCCAGTACTTC.

There are a few counts of this clonotype. This chain uses TRBV12-3 or TRBV12-4 with TRBJ1-4, with TRBD1 as a possible D gene (5 bases). The CDR3 length is 14 residues. V was cut by 6 bases and J by 2 bases, with 10 bases left in between. The CDR3 nucleotides are TGTGCCAGCAGCCGTCAGGGTACTAATGAAAAACTGTTTTTT. It codes for CASSRQGTNEKLFF.

This clonotype was seen only a few times. The chain is built from TRBV3-1 and TRBJ1-1; D gene uncertain. Germline V gives CDR1 LGHDT, CDR2 YNNKEL (reference sequence). The CDR3 totals 13 residues. The V and J ends lost 4 bases and 7 bases respectively, with 13 bases between them. The CDR3 spells CASSRGAGLEAFF. CDR3 bases: TGTGCCAGCAGCCGTGGAGCCGGGCTTGAAGCTTTCTTT.

Ten or more counts support this clonotype. The rearrangement uses TRBV3-1 and TRBJ2-3; 8 bases map to TRBD2. The CDR3 is 15 residues long. Germline V CDR1 and CDR2: LGHDT, YNNKEL (reference sequence). V dropped 3 bases and J dropped 1; count of bases not matched to a gene: 3. For the CDR3, the DNA is TGTGCCAGCAGCCACGCGCGGGGGGGCACAGATACGCAGTATTTT. Its protein is CASSHARGGTDTQYF.

The rearrangement links TRBV5-5 to TRBJ2-7, with 7 bases matching TRBD1. The CDR3 is made up of 12 amino acids. Germline V gene lookup returns CDR1 SGHKS and CDR2 YYEKEE (reference sequence). The V segment lost 4 bases and the J segment 6 bases; nucleotides outside the gene matches: 4. The CDR3 sequence is CASSEQGLEQYF. The CDR3 bases are TGTGCCAGCAGCGAACAGGGGCTCGAGCAGTACTTC.

This clonotype came up a few times. V is TRBV20-1 and J is TRBJ2-1, with 8 nucleotides matching TRBD2. The CDR3 extends over 16 amino acids. Germline V lookup: CDR1 DFQATT, CDR2 SNEGSKA (reference sequence). With V trimmed by 1 base and J by 2 bases, 7 bases remained unmatched. Here the CDR3 reads CSARAREGFPYNEQFF. For the CDR3, the DNA is TGCAGTGCTAGAGCTCGGGAGGGGTTCCCCTACAATGAGCAGTTCTTC.

This clonotype was seen ten or more times. This chain joins TRBV12-3 or TRBV12-4 and TRBJ1-2; no clear D. There are 13 residues in the CDR3. Trimming stripped 1 base from V and 0 bases from J, with 3 bases between. The CDR3 spells CASSLGPNYGYTF. DNA for the CDR3: TGTGCCAGCAGTTTAGGGCCTAACTATGGCTACACCTTC.

This clonotype was seen a handful of times. The junction does not match germline at one end; this may be a read error. The chain combines TRBV4-3 with TRBJ2-3; D is perhaps TRBD1 (5 bases). The CDR3 spans 15 residues. The germline CDR1 and CDR2 sequences are LGHNA and YSLEER. The CDR3 region is CASSQKTTVTDMQYF. The CDR3 DNA follows: TGCGCCAGCAGCCAGAAGACGACAGTTACAGATATGCAGTATTTT.

This clonotype has a handful of counts. The chain couples TRBV20-1 to TRBJ2-3, with TRBD1 as a possible D gene (5 bases). The CDR3 sequence is 15 residues long. CDR1 is DFQATT, CDR2 SNEGSKA, per germline (reference sequence). V dropped 0 bases and J dropped 11 bases, with 21 bases sitting between them. The DNA of the CDR3 is TGCAGTGCTAGAGATTTTCAGGGTAGACAGAAGGGGCAGTATTTT. It is translated as CSARDFQGRQKGQYF.

The chain has TRBV5-1 and TRBJ1-5, with D tentatively TRBD1 (6 bases). Germline V gene sequence: CDR1 SGHRS, CDR2 YFSETQ. The CDR3 runs 15 residues. V was pared by 7 bases and J by 3 bases, with 17 bases between. CDR3 nucleotide sequence: TGCGCCAGCGCCCTTGGGGGCACTACCAATCAGCCCCAGCATTTT. Translated: CASALGGTTNQPQHF.

This clonotype was counted a few times. In DNA form, the CDR3 reads TGTGCCAGCACCCAGTCTCGGGATACAGATACGCAGTATTTT. Encoded protein: CASTQSRDTDTQYF. This chain links TRBV7-2 with TRBJ2-3, with a possible D match to TRBD2 (5 bases). V lost 7 bases, J lost 3 bases, and 14 bases lay in between. The CDR3 spans 14 residues. CDR1 is SGHTA, CDR2 FQGNSA, per germline.

The chain joins TRBV4-3 to TRBJ1-1, with a tentative D call TRBD1 (5 bases). Germline V lookup: CDR1 LGHNA, CDR2 YSLEER. The CDR3 is 15 amino acids. Trimming shortened V by 3 bases and J by 8 bases, and 19 bases separated the two germline ends. The CDR3 nucleotides are TGCGCCAGCAGCCAGAGCCTCGAGGGGCCGTCCGAAGCTTTCTTT. Its translation is CASSQSLEGPSEAFF.

The V and J genes are TRBV5-4 and TRBJ2-5; maybe TRBD2 (5 bases). This CDR3 comprises 14 residues. The germline CDR1 and CDR2 sequences are SGHNT and YYREEE (reference sequence). Trimming took 4 bases from V and 4 from J, leaving 14 bases between them. CDR3 nucleotide sequence: TGTGCCAGCAGCGTGGGCGGGCAGTCAGAGACCCAGTACTTC. Protein sequence: CASSVGGQSETQYF.

This clonotype showed up just a few times. J is TRBJ1-2 and V is TRBV12-3 or TRBV12-4; 7 bases match TRBD1. This CDR3 contains 11 residues. The ends lost 8 bases at V and 8 bases at J; junction bases unmatched: 5. The CDR3 DNA reads TGTGCCAGCGAGGGGGCTGAGGGCTACACCTTC. Amino acids: CASEGAEGYTF.

The rearrangement links TRBV20-1 to TRBJ1-1, with D unclear. This CDR3 is 11 amino acids long. Deletions cut 0 bases from V and 4 bases from J, with 3 bases between. The germline V gene has CDR1 DFQATT and CDR2 SNEGSKA (reference sequence). The CDR3 DNA follows: TGCAGTGCTAGAGATAGCACTGAAGCTTTCTTT. Translated, it gives CSARDSTEAFF.

This clonotype was observed a handful of times. The V gene is TRBV14, the J gene TRBJ2-3, with a possible D match to TRBD2 (6 bases). CDR3 length equals 15 residues. Germline V gene sequence: CDR1 SGHDN, CDR2 FVKESK. V lost 1 base and J 6 bases, leaving 14 bases between the germline ends. This chain's CDR3 is CASSQAGEWGDTQYF. CDR3 bases: TGTGCCAGCAGCCAAGCGGGGGAGTGGGGTGATACGCAGTATTTT.

This clonotype was detected only a few times. This chain links TRBV18 with TRBJ2-7, with TRBD2 matching over 7 bases. Germline V gene lookup returns CDR1 KGHSH and CDR2 LQKENI. CDR3 length equals 15 residues. V was clipped by 3 bases and J by 3 bases; unmatched bases: 8. CDR3 loop: CASSPPGLAGYEQYF. In nucleotides, the CDR3 is TGTGCCAGCTCACCCCCCGGCTTAGCGGGCTACGAGCAGTACTTC.

Ten or more counts support this clonotype. The genes are TRBV5-1 and TRBJ2-1; 8 positions match TRBD1. This CDR3 has 13 residues. Germline V gene lookup returns CDR1 SGHRS and CDR2 YFSETQ. The V and J ends lost 1 base and 8 bases, in that order; junction bases with no gene match: 2. The CDR3 is CASSLPGGHEQFF. CDR3 nucleotide sequence: TGCGCCAGCAGCTTGCCAGGGGGCCATGAGCAGTTCTTC.

The CDR3 DNA sequence: TGTGCCACCAGTGATCGCCGGGGGACCCAGTACTTC. Translating it yields CATSDRRGTQYF. The chain couples TRBV24-1 to TRBJ2-5, with TRBD2 as a possible D gene (5 bases). V dropped 3 bases and J dropped 7 bases, with 8 bases sitting between them. The germline V gene has CDR1 KGHDR and CDR2 SFDVKD. This CDR3 is built from 12 residues.

This chain links TRBV9 with TRBJ1-3; D unclear. Trimming left V 3 bases short and J 4 bases short, with 8 bases between. CDR3 size: 13 residues. Germline values: CDR1 SGDLS, CDR2 YYNGEE. The CDR3 coding sequence is TGTGCCAGCAGCGCCGGTCGGGGAAACACCATATATTTT. Translating it yields CASSAGRGNTIYF.

This clonotype was picked up a small number of times. V usage is TRBV2 and J usage is TRBJ2-1; 11 bases match TRBD2. The CDR3 has 14 amino acids. V lost 8 bases to trimming and J lost 6 bases; unmatched junction nucleotides: 6. CDR1 is SNHLY and CDR2 is FYNNEI in the germline V gene. In DNA form, the CDR3 reads TGTGCCAGCCAGATAGCGGGGGGGCTCAATGAGCAGTTCTTC. This codes for CASQIAGGLNEQFF.

The sample holds a few counts of this clonotype. The chain joins TRBV12-3 or TRBV12-4 to TRBJ2-7; 7 bases agree with TRBD1. CDR3 length: 15 amino acids. V dropped 1 base and J dropped 4; count of bases not matched to a gene: 7. CDR3 coding DNA: TGTGCCAGCAGTTTAGTTGGGACAGCTTATTACGAGCAGTACTTC. Its protein is CASSLVGTAYYEQYF.

This clonotype occurred a few times. The chain recombines TRBV29-1 with TRBJ2-3; no clear D. Trimming removed 3 bases from V and 4 bases from J, with 5 bases in between. The CDR3 sequence is 11 residues long. Germline V CDR1 and CDR2: SQVTM, ANQGSEA. This CDR3 is CSVDVSDTQYF. As DNA, the CDR3 is TGCAGCGTTGATGTTTCAGATACGCAGTATTTT.

In the case of this clonotype: The junction departs from the called germline gene at one end, perhaps through a read error. V is TRBV5-1 and J is TRBJ1-2; D remains ambiguous. Germline CDR1 SGHRS, CDR2 YFSETQ. The CDR3 runs 12 residues. In DNA, the CDR3 is TGCGCCAGCAGCTTCAACAGCTGGCGCTACATCTTC. This sequence encodes CASSFNSWRYIF. The full variable domain, in which reference TRBV5-1 and TRBJ1-2 provide the parts outside the CDR3, is KAGVTQTPRYLIKTRGQQVTLSCSPISGHRSVSWYQQTPGQGLQFLFEYFSETQRNKGNFPGRFSGRQFSNSRSEMNVSTLELGDSALYLCASSFNSWRYIFGSGTRLTVV.

This clonotype showed up just a few times. V is TRBV4-1 and J is TRBJ2-3, with TRBD2 as a possible D gene (7 bases). The CDR3 runs 16 residues. V lost 1 base and J lost 1, with 12 bases in between. Germline values: CDR1 MGHRA, CDR2 YSYEKL. CDR3 sequence (DNA): TGCGCCAGCAGCCAAGTGGGGGGGCCAGGCACAGATACGCAGTATTTT. Translating it yields CASSQVGGPGTDTQYF.

In its sample, this clonotype was seen a few times. CDR3 loop: CATSSGTGDYGYTF. For the CDR3, the DNA is TGTGCCACCAGTTCCGGGACAGGAGACTATGGCTACACCTTC. The chain couples TRBV24-1 to TRBJ1-2, with 8 bases fitting TRBD1. The CDR3 extends over 14 amino acids. From germline, CDR1 is KGHDR and CDR2 SFDVKD. Trimming at V came to 6 bases and at J to 3 bases, leaving 5 bases not matched to a gene.

This clonotype was counted many times. This chain connects TRBV4-2 to TRBJ1-5, with 11 bases matching TRBD1. J was trimmed by 8 bases and V by 3 bases; bases with no gene match: 12. The V gene's germline CDR1 is LGHNA and CDR2 YNFKEQ. This CDR3 comprises 17 residues. Here the CDR3 reads CASSQNPGTGGDEPQHF. The CDR3 nucleotides read TGTGCCAGCAGCCAGAACCCCGGGACAGGGGGAGACGAGCCCCAGCATTTT.

This chain connects TRBV24-1 to TRBJ2-5; 8 nucleotides line up with TRBD1. With V trimmed by 5 bases and J by 4 bases, 5 bases remained unmatched. In germline, CDR1 is KGHDR, CDR2 SFDVKD. The CDR3 spans 14 residues. Written as DNA, the CDR3 is TGTGCCACCAGTGGGACAGGGTCTGGAGAGACCCAGTACTTC. It yields the protein CATSGTGSGETQYF.

This clonotype was recorded at least ten times. V is TRBV7-9 and J is TRBJ2-5; the match to TRBD2 covers 14 bases. The V gene's germline CDR1 is SEHNR and CDR2 FQNEAQ (reference sequence). The V gene end was trimmed by 5 bases and the J gene end by 3 bases; junction bases not matched to a gene: 2. The CDR3 runs 15 residues. In nucleotides, the CDR3 is TGTGCCAGCAGCGCGACTAGCGGGGGGGAAGAGACCCAGTACTTC. Translated: CASSATSGGEETQYF.